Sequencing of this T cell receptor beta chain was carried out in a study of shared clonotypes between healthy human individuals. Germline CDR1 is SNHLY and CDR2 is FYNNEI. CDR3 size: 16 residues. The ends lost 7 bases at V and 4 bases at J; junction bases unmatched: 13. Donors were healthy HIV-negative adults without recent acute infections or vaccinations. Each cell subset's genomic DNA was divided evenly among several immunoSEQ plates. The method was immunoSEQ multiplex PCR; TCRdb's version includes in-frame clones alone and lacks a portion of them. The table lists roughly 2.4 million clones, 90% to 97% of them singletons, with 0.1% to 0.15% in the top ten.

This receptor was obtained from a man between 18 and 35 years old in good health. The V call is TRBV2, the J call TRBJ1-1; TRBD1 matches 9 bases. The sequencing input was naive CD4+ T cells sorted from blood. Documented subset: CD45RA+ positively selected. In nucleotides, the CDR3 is TGTGCCAGCACCAGGACAGGGGCAATGGGAGTCACTGAAGCTTTCTTT. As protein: CASTRTGAMGVTEAFF.